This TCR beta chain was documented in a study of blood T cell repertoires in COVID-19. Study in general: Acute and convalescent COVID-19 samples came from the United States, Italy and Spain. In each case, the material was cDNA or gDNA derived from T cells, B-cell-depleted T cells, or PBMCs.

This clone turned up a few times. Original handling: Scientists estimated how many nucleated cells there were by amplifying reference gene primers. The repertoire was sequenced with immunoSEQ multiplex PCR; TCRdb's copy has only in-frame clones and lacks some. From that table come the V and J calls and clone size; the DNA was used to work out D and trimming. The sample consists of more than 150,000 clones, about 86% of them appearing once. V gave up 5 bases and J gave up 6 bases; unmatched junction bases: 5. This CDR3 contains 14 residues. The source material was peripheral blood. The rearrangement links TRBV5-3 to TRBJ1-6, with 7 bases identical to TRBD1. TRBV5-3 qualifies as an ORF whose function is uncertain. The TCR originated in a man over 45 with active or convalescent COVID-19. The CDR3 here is CARRPGQSNSPLHF. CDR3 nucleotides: TGTGCCAGAAGGCCGGGACAGTCTAATTCACCCCTCCACTTT.